These T cell receptor beta chains were read from a single sample in a study of regulatory T cells in long-lasting Graves disease. TCRdb reprocessed the multiplex PCR reads via MiXCR and lists one record per CDR3 protein. The sample holds about 470,000 distinct CDR3 sequences, about a fifth seen once. Sequencing was performed on peripheral blood mononuclear cells (PBMCs), taken when the disease was refractory, from a patient treated with antithyroid drugs. Receptors originate from a female donor with Graves disease. The CDR3 runs from the conserved cysteine through the conserved F or W. A D gene is named only where the DNA matches it firmly. Where a row states a size, it is once, few, many or the class of an expanded clone; other rows omit it.

CDR3nt,CDR3aa,v_gene,j_gene,d_gene,abundance
TGCAGCGTTGGAGGGGCCAAAAACATTCAGTACTTC,CSVGGAKNIQYF,TRBV29-1,TRBJ2-4,.,.
TGTGCCAGTAGTATGAGACAGGACACTGAAGCTTTCTTT,CASSMRQDTEAFF,TRBV19,TRBJ1-1,.,.
TGTGCCAGCAGTTTTATGGGGCCGACAGGGGCGCGAGGGGATCCCTACGAGCAGTACTTC,CASSFMGPTGARGDPYEQYF,TRBV28,TRBJ2-7,TRBD1,.
TGTGCCAGCAATCAGGGGGGGGGGGGCACTGAAGCTTTCTTT,CASNQGGGGTEAFF,TRBV12-3/TRBV12-4,TRBJ1-1,TRBD1,few
TGTGCCAGCAGCCGGACCTTACTAGCGCCTAATGAGCAGTTCTTC,CASSRTLLAPNEQFF,TRBV12-3/TRBV12-4,TRBJ2-1,TRBD2,.
TGTGCCAGCAGCCGAGAAGGTGGGGGGCAAAAGGCTTTCTTT,CASSREGGGQKAFF,TRBV5-6,TRBJ1-1,.,.
TGTGCCACCAGCAGAGATACGACGAACTATGGCTACACCTTC,CATSRDTTNYGYTF,TRBV15,TRBJ1-2,.,many
TGTGCCAGCAGTGACCCGGGGGCCGCGGCTTTCTTT,CASSDPGAAAFF,TRBV6-1,TRBJ1-1,.,few
TGTGCCAGCAGTTACGGCGGAGCAGGGTATGGAAACACCATATATTTT,CASSYGGAGYGNTIYF,TRBV6-2/TRBV6-3,TRBJ1-3,.,few
TGTGCCAGCACCAGACTAGCGGGGGAATTTAACACCGGGGAGCTGTTTTTT,CASTRLAGEFNTGELFF,TRBV7-9,TRBJ2-2,TRBD2,.
TGTGCCAGCAGTAACCCGGGAGGGGCGATGAATGAAAAACTGTTTTTT,CASSNPGGAMNEKLFF,TRBV6-1,TRBJ1-4,.,few
TGTGCCAGCAGTTTATCCTCAGGGGAAGCCTACGAGCAGTACTTC,CASSLSSGEAYEQYF,TRBV28,TRBJ2-7,.,many
TGTGCCAGCAGTCCGCAAAGGGGGGGAGGGGGCACTGAAGCTTTCTTT,CASSPQRGGGGTEAFF,TRBV12-3/TRBV12-4,TRBJ1-1,.,few
TGTGCCAGCAGTTTACTAGCGGGGGGCTATTACACAGATACGCAGTATTTT,CASSLLAGGYYTDTQYF,TRBV12-3/TRBV12-4,TRBJ2-3,TRBD2,.
TGCGCCAGCAGCGCGACAGTCGCGGAATCACCCCTCCACTTT,CASSATVAESPLHF,TRBV5-1,TRBJ1-6,.,many
TGTGCCAGTAGTAACCCGATCACTGAAGCTTTCTTT,CASSNPITEAFF,TRBV19,TRBJ1-1,.,.
TGTGCCAGCAGCTTGGGAGAGGACCAGGAGACCCAGTACTTC,CASSLGEDQETQYF,TRBV11-2,TRBJ2-5,.,many
TGTGCCAGCAGCCAAGGGACTTTGGGTCAAGAGACCCAGTACTTC,CASSQGTLGQETQYF,TRBV6-1,TRBJ2-5,.,few
TGTGCCAGCAGTTTAAGTGCGGGCAGCATCTCTGGAAACACCATATATTTT,CASSLSAGSISGNTIYF,TRBV28,TRBJ1-3,.,many
TGTGCCAGCAGCTCCTTGTTTCGAGACAGGAGGAACACTGAAGCTTTCTTT,CASSSLFRDRRNTEAFF,TRBV5-6,TRBJ1-1,.,many
TGTGCCAGCAGTTTAATACCGGGACAACCGGGGTACGGAGCTTTCTTT,CASSLIPGQPGYGAFF,TRBV28,TRBJ1-1,.,.
TGTGCCAGCAGCTTAGCGGGCGTAGGGGACTACGAGCAGTACTTC,CASSLAGVGDYEQYF,TRBV7-2,TRBJ2-7,.,many
TGTGCCAGCAGTTATGACAGGGACCATGGCTACACCTTC,CASSYDRDHGYTF,TRBV6-2/TRBV6-3,TRBJ1-2,TRBD1,.
TGTGCCAGTAGTATAATCAGGCAGGCTGGGGCCAACGTCCTGACTTTC,CASSIIRQAGANVLTF,TRBV19,TRBJ2-6,.,few
TGTGCCAGCAGTTTAGCGGGACTAGCGGGAGAAATAGATACGCAGTATTTT,CASSLAGLAGEIDTQYF,TRBV28,TRBJ2-3,TRBD2,many
TGTGCCAGCAGTTTTGCCGGGGGTAGGGAAAAACTGTTTTTT,CASSFAGGREKLFF,TRBV27,TRBJ1-4,.,.
TGCAGTGCTACGGTTCGAGGGGGAGTTCAGGCTTTCTTT,CSATVRGGVQAFF,TRBV20-1,TRBJ1-1,.,many
TGTGCCAGCAAGAAAGGGGGAGGCAACACCGGGGAGCTGTTTTTT,CASKKGGGNTGELFF,TRBV12-3/TRBV12-4,TRBJ2-2,.,few
TGTGCCAGCAGTTTGGGGTCCGGGACGCAAGAGACCCAGTACTTC,CASSLGSGTQETQYF,TRBV28,TRBJ2-5,.,few
TGCAGTGCTAGACTAGAAGGTCGCTATGGCTACACCTTC,CSARLEGRYGYTF,TRBV20-1,TRBJ1-2,.,few
TGTGCCAGCAGTAGGAGGGGGTGGGGTCGGAGGTCCTACGAGCAGTACTTC,CASSRRGWGRRSYEQYF,TRBV28,TRBJ2-7,.,.
TGTGCCAGCAGCGTAGCACAGGGTTACGAGCAGTACTTC,CASSVAQGYEQYF,TRBV9,TRBJ2-7,.,few
TGTGCCAGTAGTATCGACCCAGTAATTGGAGAGACCCAGTACTTC,CASSIDPVIGETQYF,TRBV19,TRBJ2-5,.,.
TGTGCCAGCAGTTTTCAGGAGAACACCGGGGAGCTGTTTTTT,CASSFQENTGELFF,TRBV28,TRBJ2-2,.,many
TGCGCCAGCAGCTTGGCCCCGGGGACAGCCGGGGAGCTGTTTTTT,CASSLAPGTAGELFF,TRBV5-1,TRBJ2-2,TRBD1,.
TGTGCCAGCAGTGAATCCACATGGACGGACGGGGCCTTC,CASSESTWTDGAF,TRBV6-1,TRBJ1-2,.,.
TGTGCCAGCAGCTTAGGGCCAGCAAACTCTGGAAACACCATATATTTT,CASSLGPANSGNTIYF,TRBV7-2,TRBJ1-3,.,few
TGTGCCATTTCAACCGAGACAGAGACCCAGTACTTC,CAISTETETQYF,TRBV30,TRBJ2-5,.,many
TGTGCCAGCAGCTCGCCTACTGAACCCTTTGAAGCTTTCTTT,CASSSPTEPFEAFF,TRBV7-9,TRBJ1-1,.,.
TGTGCCAGCTCACCCCTGCCAGCGGACATCAACGAGCAGTACTTC,CASSPLPADINEQYF,TRBV18,TRBJ2-7,.,once
TGTGCCAGCACAGGACAGACGGAGCCCCAGCATTTT,CASTGQTEPQHF,TRBV28,TRBJ1-5,.,.
TGTGCCAGCAGCTTTGAACTAGCGGAAGAGACCCAGTACTTC,CASSFELAEETQYF,TRBV11-2,TRBJ2-5,TRBD2,many
TGTGCCAGCAGCCAGACAGTTAATAATGAAAAACTGTTTTTT,CASSQTVNNEKLFF,TRBV3-1,TRBJ1-4,.,few
TGTGCCAGCAGCTCCCGGGGAGCGGGCAGCGAAGAGACCCAGTACTTC,CASSSRGAGSEETQYF,TRBV7-9,TRBJ2-5,.,.
TGTGCCAGCGCGCGAGGGTTTCTCTATGGCAGCAATCAGCCCCAGCATTTT,CASARGFLYGSNQPQHF,TRBV28,TRBJ1-5,.,many
TGTGCCAGCAGCTTGGTTCTTTTCGTCGACACTGAAGCTTTCTTT,CASSLVLFVDTEAFF,TRBV5-8,TRBJ1-1,.,.